Ten or more counts support the clone carrying this TCR beta chain. A read error may account for a junction end that differs from germline. Each donor gave 9 to 10 milliliters of peripheral blood. The sample is drawn from a study of blood T cells in healthy people across ages. The overall study: Template switching recovered approximately one barcoded beta molecule for every two T cells.

Next came a second PCR, run for about 7 to 11 cycles, which used a sample-barcoded 5' primer along with a J-beta primer mix. One entry per CDR3 protein results from TCRdb running MiXCR on the 5' RACE reads. The data hold 1.5 million to 2 million distinct CDR3 sequences, with approximately 30% observed a single time. The CDR3 contains 16 residues. Germline-derived CDR1 and CDR2 are SGHTA and FQGNSA. The V gene is TRBV7-2, the J gene TRBJ1-5; TRBD1 aligns across 10 bases. The sample taken for sequencing was blood. The sequence was obtained from a woman in her twenties or thirties in good health. As DNA, the CDR3 is TGTGCCAGCAGCCTAGCCGGGACAGGGGGCAATCAGCCCCAGCATTTT. Its protein product is CASSLAGTGGNQPQHF. Full variable domain (rest looked up from reference TRBV7-2 and TRBJ1-5): GAGVSQSPSNKVTEKGKDVELRCDPISGHTALYWYRQSLGQGLEFLIYFQGNSAPDKSGLPSDRFSAERTGGSVSTLTIQRTQQEDSAVYLCASSLAGTGGNQPQHFGDGTRLSIL.